Each of the 23 T cell receptor beta chains below was sequenced from the same sample in a study of T cells in localized non-small cell lung cancer. Assay: immunoSEQ multiplex PCR; the TCRdb copy retains only in-frame clones and omits some. The data contain around 83,000 clones, 87% of them singletons. Sequencing was performed on peripheral blood, taken before any cancer treatment. These receptors originate from a man between 40 and 70 years old with stage I squamous cell lung carcinoma.

The rearrangement links TRBV6-6 to TRBJ1-3, with TRBD1 as a possible D gene (5 bases). Germline V gene sequence: CDR1 MNHNY, CDR2 SVGAGI (reference sequence). V was pared by 2 bases and J by 2 bases, with 10 bases between. The CDR3 has 15 residues. CDR3 DNA sequence: TGTGCCAGCAGTTACGCCGGGACCACTGGAAACACCATATATTTT. It encodes CASSYAGTTGNTIYF.

The chain has TRBV6-5 and TRBJ2-3; no firm D call. This CDR3 has 15 amino acids. The germline V and J ends were trimmed by 0 bases and 5 bases, with 12 bases remaining between them. The germline gives CDR1 MNHEY, CDR2 SVGAGI. The DNA for the CDR3 is TGTGCCAGCAGTTACTCGGGCTCTAGGTTAGATACGCAGTATTTT. Its translation: CASSYSGSRLDTQYF.

The chain has TRBV5-1 and TRBJ1-2, with D possibly being TRBD1 (5 bases). The germline V gene has CDR1 SGHRS and CDR2 YFSETQ. The CDR3 extends over 14 amino acids. Between the trimmed V and J ends, which lost 4 bases and 6 bases, there was a span of 16 bases. In DNA, the CDR3 is TGCGCCAGCAGCCTAGATTATAGGGGTAATGGCTACACCTTC. It encodes CASSLDYRGNGYTF.

This clone appeared a few times. The chain is built from TRBV7-9 and TRBJ2-5; no definite D call. The ends were cut back, 2 bases at V and 2 bases at J, with 0 bases in the middle. Germline CDR1 and CDR2: SEHNR and FQNEAQ (reference sequence). The CDR3 is 11 residues long. The CDR3 DNA reads TGTGCCAGCAGCTTACAAGAGACCCAGTACTTC. Translation gives CASSLQETQYF.

The count of this clone is one. This chain uses TRBV7-9 with TRBJ2-2; possible D gene TRBD1, 6 bases. The V gene lost 5 bases and the J gene lost 0 bases, with 22 bases spanning the gap. CDR3 length equals 19 residues. The germline CDR1 and CDR2 sequences are SEHNR and FQNEAQ (reference sequence). In DNA form, the CDR3 reads TGTGCCAGCAGCCCTCTAGCCGGGACAACCCCAACGAACACCGGGGAGCTGTTTTTT. It is translated as CASSPLAGTTPTNTGELFF.

This clone was counted a single time. The gene calls are TRBV10-1 and TRBJ1-5, with 7 bases identical to TRBD1. The junction had 5 bases not matched to a gene; V was cut back by 8 bases and J by 4 bases. The CDR3 totals 13 residues. Germline CDR1 WNHNN, CDR2 SYGVQD (reference sequence). In nucleotides, the CDR3 is TGCGCCAGCGGCGGGACAGTGAATCAGCCCCAGCATTTT. Translated: CASGGTVNQPQHF.

On this clone: Germline is not matched at one junction end, which may reflect a read error. CDR3 in amino acids: CASSYSGTSGFNQQFF. The CDR3 nucleotides are TGTGCCAGCAGTTACTCGGGGACTAGCGGTTTCAATCAGCAGTTCTTC. The chain combines TRBV6-5 with TRBJ2-1; 11 bases match TRBD2. This CDR3 has 16 amino acids. Germline CDR1 reads MNHEY; CDR2 reads SVGAGI.

V gene TRBV5-1 combines with J gene TRBJ2-7; TRBD2 matches at 7 bases. Trimming removed 4 bases from V and 3 bases from J; junction bases left unmatched: 4. Germline V gene lookup returns CDR1 SGHRS and CDR2 YFSETQ. This CDR3 comprises 13 residues. CDR3 sequence reads: CASSRGSYYEQYF. In DNA form, the CDR3 reads TGCGCCAGCAGCCGCGGGAGTTACTACGAGCAGTACTTC.

In the case of this clone: This specimen includes other DNA sequences encoding the same CDR3. The rearrangement links TRBV6-1 to TRBJ2-7; a weak D match, TRBD2 (6 bases). V was pared by 4 bases and J by 5 bases, with 9 bases between. The CDR3 extends over 12 amino acids. CDR1 MNHNS and CDR2 SASEGT come from the germline V gene. CDR3 residues: CASSARENEQYF. CDR3 bases: TGTGCCAGCAGTGCCCGGGAGAACGAGCAGTACTTC.

The V call is TRBV28, the J call TRBJ2-7, with D hard to call. Germline CDR1 reads MDHEN; CDR2 reads SYDVKM. V lost 5 bases to trimming and J lost 7 bases, with 12 bases between them. CDR3 length equals 12 residues. In nucleotides, the CDR3 is TGTGCCAGCAGTAAGGACCTCTGGGAGCAGTACTTC. This gives the protein CASSKDLWEQYF.

This chain connects TRBV6-1 to TRBJ1-5; D uncertain. The V end was cut by 7 bases, the J end by 0 bases, with 13 bases between. From germline, CDR1 is MNHNS and CDR2 SASEGT. The CDR3 is made up of 15 amino acids. The CDR3 loop is CASTTVGYSNQPQHF. The DNA for the CDR3 is TGTGCCAGCACCACGGTCGGATATAGCAATCAGCCCCAGCATTTT.

The chain joins TRBV19 to TRBJ2-7; 9 bases are shared with TRBD1. The germline CDR1 and CDR2 sequences are LNHDA and SQIVND (reference sequence). V shed 3 bases and J 6 bases; nucleotides not matched to a gene: 6. CDR3 size: 14 residues. The CDR3 here is CASSIPGTGIEQYF. In nucleotides, the CDR3 is TGTGCCAGTAGTATCCCCGGGACAGGGATCGAGCAGTACTTC.

This chain uses TRBV4-1 with TRBJ2-2; D is perhaps TRBD2 (6 bases). Germline assignment: CDR1 MGHRA and CDR2 YSYEKL. V was pared by 0 bases and J by 2 bases, with 22 bases between. The CDR3 spans 20 residues. The CDR3 DNA reads TGCGCCAGCAGCCAAGATCCGGGGGTAATTGGAAGGCGTAACACCGGGGAGCTGTTTTTT. Amino acids: CASSQDPGVIGRRNTGELFF.

The chain uses TRBV5-1 and TRBJ2-7; 8 bases are a match to TRBD1. This CDR3 contains 14 residues. Germline CDR1 and CDR2: SGHRS and YFSETQ. The junction had 1 base not matched to a gene; V was cut back by 1 base and J by 1 base. The CDR3, as DNA: TGCGCCAGCAGCTTGCAGGGGGCGTCCTACGAGCAGTACTTC. Protein product: CASSLQGASYEQYF.

J is TRBJ1-3 and V is TRBV28; D possibly corresponds to TRBD1 (5 bases). CDR1 MDHEN and CDR2 SYDVKM come from the germline V gene. Trimming took 3 bases from V and 4 from J, leaving 10 bases between them. This CDR3 is 14 amino acids long. CDR3 in DNA: TGTGCCAGCAGTTTGGAGACAGTCGGAAACACCATATATTTT. Translated, it gives CASSLETVGNTIYF.

This clone was observed a few times. The chain has TRBV5-1 and TRBJ1-1, with TRBD1 matching over 7 bases. V gave up 0 bases and J gave up 7 bases; unmatched junction bases: 9. Germline CDR1 and CDR2: SGHRS and YFSETQ. The CDR3 length is 15 residues. The CDR3 loop reads CASSLEGPSGGEAFF. DNA for the CDR3: TGCGCCAGCAGCTTGGAGGGACCTTCAGGGGGTGAAGCTTTCTTT.

To note about this clone: This specimen includes other DNA sequences encoding the same CDR3. The gene calls are TRBV28 and TRBJ1-5; D is ambiguous. The germline gives CDR1 MDHEN, CDR2 SYDVKM. The CDR3 length is 14 residues. The V and J ends lost 2 bases and 0 bases respectively, with 5 bases between them. The CDR3 nucleotides read TGTGCCAGCAGTTTAAGCAGTAGCAATCAGCCCCAGCATTTT. It translates to CASSLSSSNQPQHF.

V usage is TRBV19 and J usage is TRBJ1-5; TRBD1 might be the D (5 bases). V lost 4 bases, J lost 6 bases, and 16 bases lay in between. Germline V gene data show CDR1 as LNHDA and CDR2 as SQIVND (reference sequence). The CDR3 has 15 amino acids. The CDR3 nucleotides are TGTGCCAGTAGTACCTACAGGCCTCCGGGTCAGCCCCAGCATTTT. Protein: CASSTYRPPGQPQHF. The variable domain in full, completed from reference TRBV19 and TRBJ1-5, reads DGGITQSPKYLFRKEGQNVTLSCEQNLNHDAMYWYRQDPGQGLRLIYYSQIVNDFQKGDIAEGYSVSREKKESFPLTVTSAQKNPTAFYLCASSTYRPPGQPQHFGDGTRLSIL.

This rearrangement joins TRBV7-2 to TRBJ1-1; TRBD1 matches at 12 bases. After removal of 6 bases from V and 3 bases from J, the junction contained 8 bases not matched to a gene. CDR3 length equals 16 residues. Germline assignment: CDR1 SGHTA and CDR2 FQGNSA. CDR3 DNA: TGTGCCAGCAGAACCGGGACAGGGGGCTCGTACACTGAAGCTTTCTTT. It is translated as CASRTGTGGSYTEAFF.

V and J are TRBV5-1 and TRBJ1-3, with a possible D match to TRBD1 (6 bases). The CDR3 spans 19 residues. Germline values: CDR1 SGHRS, CDR2 YFSETQ. Trimming removed 0 bases at V and 0 bases at J, with 19 bases between. The DNA of the CDR3 is TGCGCCAGCAGCTTGGGGGCCGGGACAACAAAGACCTCTGGAAACACCATATATTTT. Protein product: CASSLGAGTTKTSGNTIYF.

The J gene is TRBJ1-2, the V gene TRBV18; unclear D gene. Trimming took off 5 bases at V and 7 bases at J, with 11 bases between the two ends. This CDR3 is built from 12 residues. Germline V gives CDR1 KGHSH, CDR2 LQKENI. CDR3 sequence (DNA): TGTGCCAGCTCAGCTGGGGAGCGTGGCTACACCTTC. Its protein is CASSAGERGYTF.

This sequence joins TRBV4-1 and TRBJ2-3, with 16 nucleotides matching TRBD2. Germline V gives CDR1 MGHRA, CDR2 YSYEKL. With 3 bases clipped from V and 0 bases from J, the junction kept 3 bases outside the gene matches. The CDR3 consists of 18 residues. The CDR3 DNA follows: TGCGCCAGCAGCCAGGGACTAGCGGGGGGGACTAGCACAGATACGCAGTATTTT. Residues: CASSQGLAGGTSTDTQYF.

The chain is built from TRBV7-8 and TRBJ2-5; D may be TRBD1 (6 bases). CDR1 SGHVS and CDR2 FQNEAQ come from the germline V gene. The V and J ends lost 8 bases and 3 bases respectively, with 16 bases between them. The CDR3 loop spans 14 amino acids. CDR3 DNA sequence: TGTGCCAGCGGACGGACAGCTAGAGAAGAGACCCAGTACTTC. This translates into CASGRTAREETQYF. The whole variable domain, filled in from reference TRBV7-8 and TRBJ2-5, reads GAGVSQSPRYKVAKRGQDVALRCDPISGHVSLFWYQQALGQGPEFLTYFQNEAQLDKSGLPSDRFFAERPEGSVSTLKIQRTQQEDSAVYLCASGRTAREETQYFGPGTRLLVL.